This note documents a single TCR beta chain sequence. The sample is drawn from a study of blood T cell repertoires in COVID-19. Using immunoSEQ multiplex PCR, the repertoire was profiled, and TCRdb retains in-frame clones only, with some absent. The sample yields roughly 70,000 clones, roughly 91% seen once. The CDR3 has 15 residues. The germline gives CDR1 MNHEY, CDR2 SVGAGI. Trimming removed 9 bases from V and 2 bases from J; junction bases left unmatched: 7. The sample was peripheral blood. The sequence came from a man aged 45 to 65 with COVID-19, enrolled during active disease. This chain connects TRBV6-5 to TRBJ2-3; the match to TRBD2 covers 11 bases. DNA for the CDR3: TGTGCCAGTCGTGGGACTAGCGGCTACACAGATACGCAGTATTTT. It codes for CASRGTSGYTDTQYF.